The next 26 T cell receptor beta chains were all read from a single sample in a study of blood T cell repertoires in COVID-19 (dated by TCRdb to 2018 to 2021). To prepare the library, the immunoSEQ multiplex PCR assay was applied. TCRdb holds this immuneACCESS table with in-frame rearrangements only. Some clones are missing; in checked studies, unresolved V genes explain under half, and the rest has no known cause. The sample table shows 90,000 to 130,000 clones, and approximately 84% are seen once. The ten biggest clones cover 1.4% to 1.5% of the sample. The sequenced material came from peripheral blood. The receptors originated from a man aged 40-55 years with acute or convalescent COVID-19.

Here the CDR3 DNA reads TGTGCCAGCAGCTTAGGGGGGACAGCGAGCGCAAAACTGTTTTTT. This sequence encodes CASSLGGTASAKLFF. This sequence joins TRBV13 and TRBJ1-4; TRBD1 matches at 7 bases. Germline V lookup: CDR1 PRHDT, CDR2 FYEKMQ (reference sequence). CDR3 length: 15 amino acids. J lost 10 bases, V lost 0 bases, and 8 bases had no gene match.

The chain recombines TRBV28 with TRBJ2-3, with 13 bases identical to TRBD2. This CDR3 region has 16 residues. V was clipped by 5 bases and J by 6 bases; unmatched bases: 8. Germline V lookup: CDR1 MDHEN, CDR2 SYDVKM. The CDR3 sequence: CASSPWTSGSRDTQYF. Written as DNA, the CDR3 is TGTGCCAGCAGTCCGTGGACTAGCGGGAGTAGGGATACGCAGTATTTT.

The chain is built from TRBV7-2 and TRBJ1-5; TRBD1 might be the D (5 bases). Per germline, CDR1 SGHTA and CDR2 FQGNSA. V was cut by 5 bases and J by 5 bases, with 10 bases left in between. CDR3 size: 13 residues. CDR3 region: CASSLVGDQPQHF. The CDR3 DNA is TGTGCCAGCAGCCTAGTAGGGGATCAGCCCCAGCATTTT.

The chain has TRBV18 and TRBJ1-3; D not certain. V lost 3 bases and J lost 1, with 13 bases in between. The germline CDR1 and CDR2 sequences are KGHSH and LQKENI. The CDR3 extends over 16 amino acids. CDR3 loop: CASSPALLSSGNTIYF. The CDR3 nucleotides are TGTGCCAGCTCACCTGCCCTTTTGAGTTCTGGAAACACCATATATTTT.

The J gene is TRBJ1-4, the V gene TRBV3-1 (or the pseudogene TRBV3-2); maybe TRBD1 (6 bases). The germline CDR1 and CDR2 sequences are LGHDT and YNNKEL (reference sequence). The CDR3 is 18 residues long. V gave up 4 bases and J gave up 7 bases, with 25 bases separating them. The CDR3 is CASSPHGGQGLFFEKLFF. The CDR3 DNA reads as TGTGCCAGCAGCCCCCATGGGGGCCAAGGGCTATTTTTTGAAAAACTGTTTTTT.

This chain links TRBV28 with TRBJ1-5; a possible D gene is TRBD1 (5 bases). This CDR3 has 19 residues. Trimming cost V 7 bases and J 4 bases, with 29 bases left between them. CDR1 is MDHEN and CDR2 is SYDVKM in the germline V gene. The CDR3, as DNA: TGTGCCAGCACCACTAATAGGCTCCCTGGCAGGGCGCGAAATCAGCCCCAGCATTTT. This encodes CASTTNRLPGRARNQPQHF.

This clone was detected once. V usage is TRBV2 and J usage is TRBJ2-7, with 9 nucleotides matching TRBD1. Germline V gives CDR1 SNHLY, CDR2 FYNNEI. This CDR3 region has 16 residues. The J segment lost 1 base and the V segment lost 6 bases, leaving 10 bases of the junction unmatched. The CDR3 is CASSSSPGQGSYEQYF. For the CDR3, the DNA is TGTGCCAGCAGCTCATCCCCGGGACAGGGTTCCTACGAGCAGTACTTC.

The chain's CDR3 is CASSLQGSQREQYF. CDR3 DNA sequence: TGTGCCAGCAGCCTGCAGGGCAGCCAACGCGAGCAGTACTTC. The chain carries TRBV5-4 and TRBJ2-7, with a possible D match to TRBD1 (5 bases). This CDR3 has 14 amino acids. V dropped 4 bases and J dropped 6 bases, with 17 bases sitting between them. Germline lookup yields CDR1 SGHNT and CDR2 YYREEE (reference sequence).

V and J are TRBV7-9 and TRBJ2-1, with TRBD2 identical over 14 bases. This CDR3 has 15 amino acids. V was pared by 6 bases and J by 4 bases, with 2 bases of the junction left unmatched. Germline-derived CDR1 and CDR2 are SEHNR and FQNEAQ (reference sequence). CDR3 nucleotides: TGTGCCAGCAGGGGGACTAGCGGGAGATACAATGAGCAGTTCTTC. Protein sequence: CASRGTSGRYNEQFF. The whole variable domain, filled in from reference TRBV7-9 and TRBJ2-1, reads DTGVSQNPRHKITKRGQNVTFRCDPISEHNRLYWYRQTLGQGPEFLTYFQNEAQLEKSRLLSDRFSAERPKGSFSTLEIQRTEQGDSAMYLCASRGTSGRYNEQFFGPGTRLTVL.

The rearrangement uses TRBV6-5 and TRBJ2-7, with 8 bases that match TRBD2. Looked up from germline, CDR1 is MNHEY and CDR2 is SVGAGI. The CDR3 sequence is 14 residues long. J was trimmed by 6 bases and V by 0 bases; bases with no gene match: 4. The chain's CDR3 is CASSYSTGRAEQYF. Here the CDR3 DNA reads TGTGCCAGCAGTTACTCAACCGGGAGGGCCGAGCAGTACTTC.

The rearrangement links TRBV11-2 to TRBJ2-1; 9 bases fit TRBD2. V shed 4 bases, J shed 4 bases, and the junction held 11 bases outside the gene matches. Germline V gene data show CDR1 as SGHAT and CDR2 as FQNNGV. This CDR3 is built from 17 residues. This chain's CDR3 is CASSSTRGGAGYNEQFF. CDR3 sequence (DNA): TGTGCCAGCAGCTCCACTCGCGGGGGGGCGGGGTACAATGAGCAGTTCTTC.

This rearrangement joins TRBV11-1 to TRBJ2-3; D not certain. The CDR3 covers 13 residues. The V gene's germline CDR1 is SGHAT and CDR2 FQDESV (reference sequence). The V end lost 2 bases, the J end lost 7 bases, and 10 bases lay between the germline ends. The CDR3 nucleotides read TGTGCCAGCAGCTTATCCTCGGTGAATACGCAGTATTTT. This encodes CASSLSSVNTQYF. Variable domain in full (rest from reference TRBV11-1 and TRBJ2-3): EAEVAQSPRYKITEKSQAVAFWCDPISGHATLYWYRQILGQGPELLVQFQDESVVDDSQLPKDRFSAERLKGVDSTLKIQPAELGDSAMYLCASSLSSVNTQYFGPGTRLTVL.

The chain joins TRBV15 to TRBJ2-2; TRBD2 agrees at 7 bases. The junction had 5 bases not matched to a gene; V was cut back by 3 bases and J by 1 base. This CDR3 has 16 residues. Germline values: CDR1 LNHNV, CDR2 YYDKDF (reference sequence). The CDR3 region is CATSRGGRQNTGELFF. As DNA, the CDR3 is TGTGCCACCAGCAGGGGGGGGAGACAGAACACCGGGGAGCTGTTTTTT. The full variable domain, rest sourced from reference TRBV15 and TRBJ2-2, is DAMVIQNPRYQVTQFGKPVTLSCSQTLNHNVMYWYQQKSSQAPKLLFHYYDKDFNNEADTPDNFQSRRPNTSFCFLDIRSPGLGDTAMYLCATSRGGRQNTGELFFGEGSRLTVL.

The chain has TRBV27 and TRBJ2-1; 7 nucleotides align to TRBD2. From germline, CDR1 is MNHEY and CDR2 SMNVEV (reference sequence). This CDR3 is 16 amino acids long. With V trimmed by 7 bases and J by 1 base, 10 bases remained unmatched. In nucleotides, the CDR3 is TGTGCCAGCACCCAAGGTGGGGGGGTTTCCTACAATGAGCAGTTCTTC. Translating gives CASTQGGGVSYNEQFF.

V usage is TRBV12-3 or TRBV12-4 and J usage is TRBJ1-2; D is unresolved. The CDR3 length is 12 residues. V shed 5 bases and J shed 4 bases, with 8 bases lying between them. The CDR3 bases are TGTGCCAGCAGTCCAGAGGGCTATGGCTACACCTTC. This encodes CASSPEGYGYTF.

The V and J genes are TRBV7-3 and TRBJ2-1, with D perhaps matching TRBD2 (6 bases). V lost 5 bases and J 3 bases, leaving 14 bases between the germline ends. Germline values: CDR1 SGHTA, CDR2 FQGTGA. The CDR3 length is 15 residues. This CDR3 is CASSPDLADYNEQFF. Here the CDR3 DNA reads TGTGCCAGCAGCCCAGATTTAGCGGACTACAATGAGCAGTTCTTC. Full variable domain (remainder filled in from reference TRBV7-3 and TRBJ2-1): GAGVSQTPSNKVTEKGKYVELRCDPISGHTALYWYRQSLGQGPEFLIYFQGTGAADDSGLPNDRFFAVRPEGSVSTLKIQRTERGDSAVYLCASSPDLADYNEQFFGPGTRLTVL.

The genes are TRBV6-1 and TRBJ2-7; the match to TRBD2 covers 7 bases. CDR3 length equals 16 residues. The V gene end was trimmed by 4 bases and the J gene end by 3 bases; junction bases not matched to a gene: 12. Germline V lookup: CDR1 MNHNS, CDR2 SASEGT. Here the CDR3 reads CASSATRGGVGYEQYF. The CDR3 DNA sequence: TGTGCCAGCAGTGCCACCCGGGGAGGGGTAGGCTACGAGCAGTACTTC.

The CDR3 DNA sequence: TGTGCCAGCTCACCCAGGACAGACACCGGGGAGCTGTTTTTT. The encoded protein is CASSPRTDTGELFF. This sequence joins TRBV18 and TRBJ2-2; possible D gene TRBD1, 6 bases. The V and J ends lost 3 bases and 3 bases respectively, with 8 bases between them. Germline CDR1 and CDR2: KGHSH and LQKENI. The CDR3 is made up of 14 amino acids.

This clone was seen a few times. The rearrangement links TRBV28 to TRBJ2-7, with 7 bases fitting TRBD1. This CDR3 contains 14 residues. The germline gives CDR1 MDHEN, CDR2 SYDVKM. Trimming cost V 10 bases and J 5 bases; bases outside gene matches: 14. This chain's CDR3 is CATSFLTGRNEQYF. The CDR3 DNA reads TGTGCCACCTCCTTTTTGACAGGGAGAAACGAGCAGTACTTC.

This clone was recorded a few times. The gene calls are TRBV6-5 and TRBJ2-2; a weak D match, TRBD2 (7 bases). Germline V gene data show CDR1 as MNHEY and CDR2 as SVGAGI. The CDR3 is made up of 16 amino acids. The ends were cut back, 3 bases at V and 4 bases at J, with 15 bases in the middle. The CDR3 region has the DNA TGTGCCAGCAGTTATTCCCGGGGGGCGGTCACCGGGGAGCTGTTTTTT. It encodes CASSYSRGAVTGELFF.

The genes are TRBV2 and TRBJ1-6; TRBD1 agrees at 7 bases. Germline V gene lookup returns CDR1 SNHLY and CDR2 FYNNEI. The CDR3 loop spans 18 amino acids. The trim removed 6 bases at V and 0 bases at J, leaving 11 bases unmatched. CDR3 protein: CASSEYLQGSSYNSPLHF. In DNA form, the CDR3 reads TGTGCCAGCAGCGAGTACCTACAGGGGAGCTCCTATAATTCACCCCTCCACTTT.

This clone was observed a few times. The chain joins TRBV28 to TRBJ2-7, with D tentatively TRBD2 (5 bases). The CDR3 consists of 15 residues. Trimming removed 5 bases at V and 2 bases at J, with 16 bases between. The V gene's germline CDR1 is MDHEN and CDR2 SYDVKM. The CDR3 is CASSGPGSGAYEQYF. The CDR3, as DNA: TGTGCCAGCAGTGGACCGGGGAGTGGGGCCTACGAGCAGTACTTC. Variable domain in full (rest from reference TRBV28 and TRBJ2-7): DVKVTQSSRYLVKRTGEKVFLECVQDMDHENMFWYRQDPGLGLRLIYFSYDVKMKEKGDIPEGYSVSREKKERFSLILESASTNQTSMYLCASSGPGSGAYEQYFGPGTRLTVT.

The rearrangement uses TRBV11-2 and TRBJ2-3; 9 nucleotides match TRBD2. V shed 2 bases, J shed 0 bases, and the junction held 3 bases outside the gene matches. CDR3 length: 16 residues. The germline gives CDR1 SGHAT, CDR2 FQNNGV. The CDR3 loop is CASSLRLAGSTDTQYF. The CDR3, as DNA: TGTGCCAGCAGCTTACGCCTAGCGGGGAGCACAGATACGCAGTATTTT.

CDR3 sequence: CASCQTSGLYEQYF. In DNA, the CDR3 is TGTGCCAGCTGCCAGACTAGCGGTCTTTACGAGCAGTACTTC. The V and J genes are TRBV6-2 or TRBV6-3 and TRBJ2-7; TRBD2 aligns across 9 bases. This CDR3 is 14 amino acids long. The V gene end was trimmed by 8 bases and the J gene end by 4 bases; junction bases not matched to a gene: 9. Germline values: CDR1 MNHEY, CDR2 SVGEGT.

The V and J genes are TRBV7-9 and TRBJ2-1, with TRBD2 identical over 12 bases. The V gene end was trimmed by 3 bases and the J gene end by 2 bases; junction bases not matched to a gene: 11. The V gene's germline CDR1 is SEHNR and CDR2 FQNEAQ (reference sequence). The CDR3 consists of 19 residues. CDR3 protein: CASSFGLAGGRATYNEQFF. In DNA form, the CDR3 reads TGTGCCAGCAGCTTCGGGCTAGCGGGGGGGCGGGCCACCTACAATGAGCAGTTCTTC.

The chain recombines TRBV19 with TRBJ1-5; a possible D gene is TRBD1 (5 bases). The V gene's germline CDR1 is LNHDA and CDR2 SQIVND (reference sequence). Trimming took off 5 bases at V and 0 bases at J, with 14 bases between the two ends. CDR3 length: 16 residues. Here the CDR3 reads CASSEAGGYSNQPQHF. CDR3 nucleotides: TGTGCCAGTAGTGAGGCCGGGGGGTATAGCAATCAGCCCCAGCATTTT.